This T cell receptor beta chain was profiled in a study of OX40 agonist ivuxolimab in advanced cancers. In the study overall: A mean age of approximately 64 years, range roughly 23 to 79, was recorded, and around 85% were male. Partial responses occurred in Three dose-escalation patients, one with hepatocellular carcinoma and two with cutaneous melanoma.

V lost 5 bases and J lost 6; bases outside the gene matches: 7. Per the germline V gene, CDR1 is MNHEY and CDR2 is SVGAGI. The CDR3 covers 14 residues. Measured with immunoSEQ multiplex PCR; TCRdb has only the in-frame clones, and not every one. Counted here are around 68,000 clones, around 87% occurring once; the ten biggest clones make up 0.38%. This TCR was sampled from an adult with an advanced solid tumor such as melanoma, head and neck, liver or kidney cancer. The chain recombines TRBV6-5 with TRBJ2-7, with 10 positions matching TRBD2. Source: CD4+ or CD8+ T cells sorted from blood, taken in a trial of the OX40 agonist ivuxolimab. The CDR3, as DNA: TGTGCCAGCAGTAGAACTAGCGGGGTTTTCGAGCAGTACTTC. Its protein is CASSRTSGVFEQYF.